These 22 T cell receptor beta chains were all obtained from the same sample, sequenced in a study of tumor and adjacent non-tumor tissue in lung cancer. No cell sorting was done before RNA was extracted from the tissue. TCRbeta libraries were built with three rounds of nested PCR, modified from ARM-PCR. Each CDR3 protein is one row after TCRdb ran MiXCR on the multiplex PCR reads. The table has 120,000 or so distinct CDR3 sequences, 55% to 75% seen once. Input material: lung tumor tissue. The receptors derive from a young man with non-small cell lung cancer.

V usage is TRBV12-3 or TRBV12-4 and J usage is TRBJ2-1; possible D gene TRBD2, 7 bases. The germline V and J ends were trimmed by 7 bases and 12 bases, with 28 bases remaining between them. This CDR3 spans 16 amino acids. The CDR3 nucleotides read TGTGCCAGCACCCGGACTAGTGGGGGGGCCGGTGATGGGCAGTTCTTC. It translates to CASTRTSGGAGDGQFF.

Comments on this clonotype: This CDR3 fails to terminate in the conserved phenylalanine or tryptophan, so it likely reflects a read error. Because the CDR3's place on the DNA is in doubt, the DNA is left out and the CDR3 is given as listed by TCRdb. The chain has TRBV11-2 and TRBJ2-7. Germline V gene lookup returns CDR1 SGHAT and CDR2 FQNNGV. The CDR3 is made up of 13 amino acids, end residues included. CDR3 sequence reads: CARSLGQLNEHYL.

To note about this clonotype: This may arise from a read error, as a much more abundant clone is one base away. This chain links TRBV10-2 with TRBJ2-2; TRBD2 matches at 8 bases. This CDR3 is built from 13 residues. The trim removed 7 bases at V and 9 bases at J, leaving 7 bases unmatched. The V gene's germline CDR1 is WSHSY and CDR2 SAAADI. CDR3 DNA: TGCGCCAGCAAAGGCGGGAGGACCAGGGAGCTGTTTTTT. This translates into CASKGGRTRELFF.

This chain uses TRBV11-1 with TRBJ2-1; D is unresolved. CDR3 length: 18 amino acids. The germline V gene encodes CDR1 SGHAT and CDR2 FQDESV (reference sequence). V dropped 3 bases and J dropped 5 bases, with 23 bases sitting between them. CDR3 region: CASSFNTVSRREDNEQFF. The CDR3 DNA reads as TGTGCCAGCAGCTTTAATACGGTTTCTAGGAGAGAAGACAATGAGCAGTTCTTC.

On this clonotype: This clone may be a read error of a much larger clone one base away. The chain employs TRBV29-1 and TRBJ2-3, with a possible D match to TRBD1 (6 bases). Trimming took off 5 bases at V and 1 base at J, with 16 bases between the two ends. This CDR3 is 15 amino acids long. Germline V gene data show CDR1 as SQVTM and CDR2 as ANQGSEA. The CDR3 nucleotides read TGCAGCGTTTGTACCGGGACAAGGGGCACAGATACGCAGTATTTT. Amino acid sequence: CSVCTGTRGTDTQYF.

With respect to this clonotype: At one end, the junction sequence differs from germline, possibly due to a read error. V usage is TRBV20-1 and J usage is TRBJ1-5; 9 bases align to TRBD1. The CDR3 extends over 15 amino acids. Germline V gives CDR1 DFQATT, CDR2 SNEGSKA (reference sequence). CDR3 DNA sequence: TGCAGTGCTAGAAGGGGGACAGGGTTTAATCAGCCCCAACATTTT. This translates into CSARRGTGFNQPQHF.

The chain joins TRBV20-1 to TRBJ1-5, with D unresolved. The germline V gene encodes CDR1 DFQATT and CDR2 SNEGSKA (reference sequence). The CDR3 covers 16 residues. V shed 0 bases and J shed 12 bases, with 24 bases lying between them. The CDR3 protein is CSARDVLAYSNLLQHF. The CDR3 DNA is TGCAGTGCTAGAGATGTCTTGGCGTATAGCAATCTGCTCCAGCATTTT.

In regard to this clonotype: Germline is not matched at one junction end, which may reflect a read error. J is TRBJ2-3 and V is TRBV6-5; D remains ambiguous. The CDR3 has 13 amino acids. Looked up from germline, CDR1 is MNHEY and CDR2 is SVGAGI. As DNA, the CDR3 is TGTGCCAACAGTTACCGTTACACAGATACACAGTATTTT. Its translation: CANSYRYTDTQYF.

About this clonotype: An end of the junction does not agree with germline; a read error may underlie this. The V call is TRBV29-1, the J call TRBJ2-7; D may be TRBD2 (5 bases). Germline loops: CDR1 SQVTM, CDR2 ANQGSEA. The length of the CDR3 is 13 residues. The CDR3 DNA reads as TGCGGCGTTGCCGCGGGCCTCTCCTACGAGCAATACTTC. Its protein is CGVAAGLSYEQYF.

As for this clonotype: The junction shows a germline mismatch at one end, possibly a read error. The chain employs TRBV20-1 and TRBJ2-5; possibly TRBD1 or TRBD2 for D (5 bases each). Per the germline V gene, CDR1 is DFQATT and CDR2 is SNEGSKA (reference sequence). CDR3 size: 13 residues. The CDR3, as DNA: TGCAGTGTTAGAGGTTCTTGGGGGGAGACCCAGTACTTC. Protein sequence: CSVRGSWGETQYF.

In the case of this clonotype: Possible read error: a much larger clone is one base away. The V gene is TRBV12-3 or TRBV12-4, the J gene TRBJ2-1, with a tentative D call TRBD2 (5 bases). V lost 7 bases to trimming and J lost 4 bases, with 14 bases between them. This CDR3 is built from 14 residues. The CDR3 reads CASKRTCAYNEQFF. CDR3 nucleotides: TGTGCCAGCAAACGGACTTGCGCATACAATGAGCAGTTCTTC.

This clonotype appeared many times. The chain joins TRBV4-3 to TRBJ2-1; possibly TRBD2 for D (7 bases). Germline lookup yields CDR1 LGHNA and CDR2 YSLEER. There are 16 residues in the CDR3. Trimming removed 0 bases from V and 5 bases from J, with 14 bases in between. The CDR3 DNA sequence: TGCGCCAGCAGCCAAGATGGGGGGGCGCGCAACAATGAGCAGTTCTTC. It yields the protein CASSQDGGARNNEQFF.

Ten or more counts support this clonotype. The CDR3 DNA reads as TGTGCCAGCAGTGTGGACGGGGAAGAGCAGTTCTTC. Translation gives CASSVDGEEQFF. The genes are TRBV6-1 and TRBJ2-1, with D perhaps TRBD2 (5 bases). The CDR3 contains 12 residues. Germline lookup yields CDR1 MNHNS and CDR2 SASEGT. V lost 4 bases to trimming and J lost 10 bases, with 11 bases between them.

The V and J genes are TRBV20-1 and TRBJ2-7; tentative D call: TRBD2 (6 bases). CDR1 is DFQATT, CDR2 SNEGSKA, per germline (reference sequence). The CDR3 is made up of 16 amino acids. V lost 5 bases and J lost 3, with 23 bases in between. In nucleotides, the CDR3 is TGCAGTGCTCTGGTCCCACTCGGCGGGGCTTACTACGAGCAGTACTTC. Translation: CSALVPLGGAYYEQYF.

The chain uses TRBV5-4 and TRBJ1-2; 9 positions match TRBD1. Germline V lookup: CDR1 SGHNT, CDR2 YYREEE (reference sequence). V lost 3 bases to trimming and J lost 7 bases; unmatched junction nucleotides: 7. CDR3 length: 14 amino acids. In DNA, the CDR3 is TGTGCCAGCAGCTATGACAGGGGGATGGGTGGCTACACCTTC. Its protein product is CASSYDRGMGGYTF.

This clonotype has more than one count but fewer than ten. Possible read error: a much larger clone is one base away. The chain carries TRBV11-2 and TRBJ2-2; D is unclear. V was clipped by 1 base and J by 6 bases, with 9 bases between them. Germline V lookup: CDR1 SGHAT, CDR2 FQNNGV. The CDR3 is 14 amino acids. The CDR3 DNA follows: TGTGCCAGCAGCTTAGCGGTTAGTCCCGGGGAGCTGTTTTTT. It codes for CASSLAVSPGELFF.

In this sample, this clonotype turned up once. A read error may explain this, as a much larger clone is one base away. The V call is TRBV29-1, the J call TRBJ2-3; TRBD2 aligns across 8 bases. This CDR3 is 14 amino acids long. Germline lookup yields CDR1 SQVTM and CDR2 ANQGSEA. V was clipped by 5 bases and J by 0 bases; unmatched bases: 4. The CDR3 sequence is CSVSTSGSTDTQYF. The CDR3 nucleotides read TGCAGCGTTAGCACTAGCGGCAGCACAGATACGCAGTATTTT.

In the case of this clonotype: One end of the junction is discordant with germline, which a read error may explain. V usage is TRBV20-1 and J usage is TRBJ2-7; TRBD2 agrees at 7 bases. CDR1 and CDR2 (germline): DFQATT, SNEGSKA (reference sequence). The CDR3 covers 15 residues. In nucleotides, the CDR3 is TGCAGTGCTGGAGATGGGAGGGGTTGGGGTTACGAGCAGTACTTT. This gives the protein CSAGDGRGWGYEQYF.

This clonotype occurred many times. The genes are TRBV20-1 and TRBJ1-1; the D gene is possibly TRBD1 (6 bases). The CDR3 spans 13 residues. The V end was cut by 0 bases, the J end by 11 bases, with 16 bases between. Germline CDR1 DFQATT, CDR2 SNEGSKA (reference sequence). CDR3 bases: TGCAGTGCTAGAGATAGGGTTCAGGGGAGGGCTTTCTTT. Translating gives CSARDRVQGRAFF.

This clonotype was seen a single time. The chain recombines TRBV20-1 with TRBJ2-3; D assignment may be TRBD1 or TRBD2 (5 bases each). Germline CDR1 and CDR2: DFQATT and SNEGSKA (reference sequence). The V end lost 7 bases, the J end lost 2 bases, and 25 bases lay between the germline ends. The CDR3 has 17 amino acids. CDR3 loop: CSVAPGMAEAFTDTQYF. In DNA form, the CDR3 reads TGCAGTGTAGCGCCAGGGATGGCGGAAGCGTTCACAGATACGCAGTATTTT.

As regards this clonotype: This may stem from a read error, because a much larger clone lies one nucleotide away. The chain joins TRBV28 to TRBJ2-7, with D maybe TRBD2 (6 bases). Per the germline V gene, CDR1 is MDHEN and CDR2 is SYDVKM. This CDR3 spans 14 amino acids. The CDR3 DNA sequence: TGTGACAGCAGTTTAGGGACTGGAAACTACGAGCAGTACTTC. It encodes CDSSLGTGNYEQYF.

On this clonotype: This may stem from a read error, because a much larger clone lies one nucleotide away. The CDR3 ends on some other residue instead of the conserved phenylalanine or tryptophan, so this is likely a read error. The rearrangement uses TRBV11-2 and TRBJ2-3; D may be TRBD1 (5 bases). The ends were cut back, 1 base at V and 6 bases at J, with 8 bases in the middle. CDR3 length: 13 amino acids. CDR1 is SGHAT and CDR2 is FQNNGV in the germline V gene. The CDR3 reads CASSLAPGDTQYL. The CDR3 DNA is TGTGCCAGCAGCTTAGCTCCAGGGGATACGCAGTATCTT.